The 14 T cell receptor beta chains presented below share a single source sample, sequenced in a study of cytomegalovirus exposure and HLA in healthy donors. A multiplex PCR was run with 60 Vbeta primers and 13 Jbeta primers. The repertoire was sequenced with immunoSEQ multiplex PCR; TCRdb's copy has only in-frame clones and lacks some. This table holds about 190,000 clones, approximately 84% found once. The sequenced sample was PBMCs. The receptor source for this set is a woman between 45 and 65 years old in good health and CMV-seropositive.

The rearrangement links TRBV2 to TRBJ1-2; TRBD1 might be the D (6 bases). CDR3 length equals 14 residues. Germline CDR1 SNHLY, CDR2 FYNNEI. V was pared by 7 bases and J by 8 bases, with 20 bases between. The CDR3 sequence is CASMPGQPPWGYTF. As DNA, the CDR3 is TGTGCCAGCATGCCGGGACAACCTCCTTGGGGCTACACCTTC.

The chain has TRBV18 and TRBJ2-1; 8 bases align to TRBD2. There are 16 residues in the CDR3. J lost 0 bases, V lost 6 bases, and 7 bases had no gene match. Germline-derived CDR1 and CDR2 are KGHSH and LQKENI. The DNA for the CDR3 is TGTGCCAGCTCTCTCGGGGGGGGAAGCTCCTACAATGAGCAGTTCTTC. It encodes CASSLGGGSSYNEQFF.

The J gene is TRBJ2-3, the V gene TRBV5-1; no clear D. The ends were cut back, 0 bases at V and 6 bases at J, with 5 bases in the middle. The germline V gene has CDR1 SGHRS and CDR2 YFSETQ. The CDR3 has 12 residues. The CDR3 here is CASSLDRDTQYF. CDR3 in DNA: TGCGCCAGCAGCTTGGATCGGGATACGCAGTATTTT.

A note on this clone: The sample has other DNA sequences that encode this CDR3 too. The CDR3 loop is CASSPDSLGTDTQYF. Here the CDR3 DNA reads TGTGCCAGCAGTCCGGACAGCCTGGGCACAGATACGCAGTATTTT. The rearrangement uses TRBV7-2 and TRBJ2-3; possibly TRBD1 for D (6 bases). V shed 6 bases and J shed 1 base, with 14 bases lying between them. CDR3 length equals 15 residues. Germline CDR1 SGHTA, CDR2 FQGNSA.

This chain connects TRBV9 to TRBJ1-2; no firm D call. The germline V and J ends were trimmed by 7 bases and 4 bases, with 11 bases remaining between them. The germline gives CDR1 SGDLS, CDR2 YYNGEE. The CDR3 is 12 amino acids. This CDR3 reads CASSAVGYGYTF. CDR3 nucleotide sequence: TGTGCCAGCTCCGCGGTTGGCTATGGCTACACCTTC.

The rearrangement links TRBV6-4 to TRBJ2-5, with TRBD2 matching 11 bases. CDR3 length: 16 residues. V dropped 3 bases and J dropped 4; count of bases not matched to a gene: 7. Germline lookup yields CDR1 MRHNA and CDR2 SNTAGT. The chain's CDR3 is CASSETSGGGVETQYF. Written as DNA, the CDR3 is TGTGCCAGCAGTGAAACTAGCGGGGGAGGAGTAGAGACCCAGTACTTC.

Notes on this clone: Germline is not matched at one junction end, which may reflect a read error. V is TRBV7-9 and J is TRBJ2-7; D is ambiguous. This CDR3 spans 12 amino acids. Germline V gene lookup returns CDR1 SEHNR and CDR2 FQNEAQ (reference sequence). The CDR3 bases are TGTTCCAGCAGCTTAGGGCCGTACGAGCAGTACTTC. The encoded protein is CSSSLGPYEQYF.

This sequence joins TRBV6-6 and TRBJ2-7; 7 bases are a match to TRBD1. The CDR3 sequence is 15 residues long. V was pared by 4 bases and J by 6 bases, with 12 bases of the junction left unmatched. From germline, CDR1 is MNHNY and CDR2 SVGAGI (reference sequence). CDR3 sequence (DNA): TGTGCCAGCAGTTTACCACAGGGGCAGGTGGGCGAGCAGTACTTC. Its protein is CASSLPQGQVGEQYF.

With regard to this clone: Other DNA sequences from this sample encode an identical CDR3 as well. The chain links TRBV6-6 to TRBJ2-5; 8 bases are shared with TRBD2. The CDR3 consists of 16 residues. Germline V gene sequence: CDR1 MNHNY, CDR2 SVGAGI (reference sequence). The J segment lost 8 bases and the V segment lost 2 bases, leaving 13 bases of the junction unmatched. The chain's CDR3 is CASSYPLGGAGETQYF. CDR3 DNA: TGTGCCAGCAGTTACCCCCTCGGGGGGGCCGGGGAAACCCAGTACTTC.

The chain is built from TRBV6-5 and TRBJ1-2, with 7 bases that match TRBD1. The V segment lost 6 bases and the J segment 8 bases; nucleotides outside the gene matches: 12. The CDR3 extends over 14 amino acids. The germline gives CDR1 MNHEY, CDR2 SVGAGI. CDR3 sequence reads: CASRHDRQGWGYTF. CDR3 in DNA: TGTGCCAGCAGACACGACCGACAGGGTTGGGGCTACACCTTC.

The chain is built from TRBV28 and TRBJ2-7, with 7 bases identical to TRBD1. Germline V gene lookup returns CDR1 MDHEN and CDR2 SYDVKM. This CDR3 spans 15 amino acids. Trimming took 5 bases from V and 0 from J; bases not matched to a gene: 7. Written as DNA, the CDR3 is TGTGCCAGCAGTGCACAGGGGCGAAGCTCCTACGAGCAGTACTTC. This sequence encodes CASSAQGRSSYEQYF.

The chain recombines TRBV6-1 with TRBJ2-2; D call uncertain. The length of the CDR3 is 13 residues. Germline CDR1 is MNHNS and CDR2 is SASEGT. V was shortened by 6 bases and J by 3 bases, with 8 bases between the two germline ends. CDR3 loop: CASRPEYTGELFF. The CDR3 DNA follows: TGTGCCAGCAGGCCAGAATACACCGGGGAGCTGTTTTTT.

This chain links TRBV4-1 with TRBJ1-1, with D possibly TRBD1 on 5 matching bases. V was cut by 6 bases and J by 0 bases, with 20 bases left in between. The V gene's germline CDR1 is MGHRA and CDR2 YSYEKL. The CDR3 covers 17 residues. CDR3 protein: CASSPSYGGFVNTEAFF. The CDR3 DNA is TGCGCCAGCAGTCCAAGTTATGGGGGGTTCGTGAACACTGAAGCTTTCTTT.

This sequence joins TRBV21-1 and TRBJ2-7; the DNA was not used to check the table's D call, TRBD2. TRBV21-1 corresponds to a pseudogene. This CDR3 has 16 residues. The CDR3 DNA sequence: TGTGCCAGCAGCCCGGGGGGAGGGCCCAACCGGGACGAGCAGTACTTC. This codes for CASSPGGGPNRDEQYF.